This T cell receptor beta chain emerged from a study of T cell repertoires in cytomegalovirus infection. Across the whole study: Alongside well-studied HLA-B-restricted CMV epitopes, recently identified HLA-C-restricted CMV epitopes were also used. TCR beta signatures that were public indicated CMV infection and matching HLA type. Study results and limitations: CMV carriers with the relevant HLA were identified by cumulative public TCR beta family frequency. CMV-specific HLA-C-restricted TCR beta clonotypes dominated the ex vivo response.

This CDR3 has 15 amino acids. Trimming removed 8 bases from V and 5 bases from J, with 20 bases in between. The germline V gene has CDR1 SEHNR and CDR2 FQNEAQ (reference sequence). About this clonotype itself: Its antigen is not known.

Via MiXCR, TCRdb re-called the reads, giving one row per CDR3 protein. The repertoire holds about 890,000 distinct CDR3 sequences, with roughly 31% as singletons. Sequences were derived from cultured CD8+ T cells from PBMCs, sampled from culture after CMV antigen stimulation. The J gene is TRBJ2-3, the V gene TRBV7-9, with D perhaps matching TRBD2 (7 bases). This clonotype was sampled from a human donor in good health (CMV status not recorded). Some clones in this sample may be carry-over from other donors' samples. The CDR3 DNA follows: TGTGCCAGCCAGAGGACGGGGGGCCCGGAAGATACGCAGTATTTT. Translated, it gives CASQRTGGPEDTQYF.